This TCR beta chain was identified during a study of blood T cell repertoires in COVID-19. Study information: PBMCs, B-cell-depleted T cells, or T cells were the source of the cDNA or gDNA that made up the material.

Per the study methods: Amplified reference gene primers provided the basis for estimating nucleated cell counts. Libraries were prepared by immunoSEQ multiplex PCR; TCRdb keeps only in-frame clonotypes and omits some of them. V and J calls plus clone size are reproduced from that table; the DNA served to infer D and trimming. In the table there are around 130,000 clones, 80% to 90% of which are singletons. Per germline, CDR1 SGHRS and CDR2 YFSETQ. The CDR3 spans 16 residues. Trimming stripped 4 bases from V and 10 bases from J, with 21 bases between. This TCR was recovered from a human donor in a cohort sampled during active COVID-19. Sequencing input: peripheral blood. V usage is TRBV5-1 and J usage is TRBJ1-6; D not resolved. The CDR3 protein is CASSPGNVEGWSPLHF. The CDR3 region has the DNA TGCGCCAGCAGCCCGGGGAACGTGGAGGGATGGTCACCCCTCCACTTT.